What follows describes a single T cell receptor beta chain. Authors' data handling: Reference gene primer amplification in the assay estimated nucleated cell counts. Assay: immunoSEQ multiplex PCR; the TCRdb copy retains only in-frame clones and omits some. That table furnishes V, J and clone size, whereas the DNA furnished D and trimming. Found here are 310,000 or so clones, almost 90% of them singletons; the top ten hold 1.5% to 2%. The data belong to a study of blood T cell repertoires in COVID-19. CDR3 length equals 14 residues. Trimming took 1 base from V and 9 from J; bases not matched to a gene: 8. The germline gives CDR1 SGHAT, CDR2 FQNNGV.

The gene calls are TRBV11-2 and TRBJ1-1, with 7 bases lining up with TRBD1. The sequence came from a young woman with acute COVID-19. The sequenced sample was PBMCs or T cells enriched from blood (not recorded which). The CDR3, as DNA: TGTGCCAGCAGCTTAGGGGGACAGCAAAAAAAAGCTTTCTTT. Its translation is CASSLGGQQKKAFF.